This section outlines one TCR beta chain sequence together with its context. The antigen is undetermined. The CDR3 spans 16 residues. CDR1 LGHDT and CDR2 YNNKEL come from the germline V gene (reference sequence). V lost 8 bases, J lost 3 bases, and 20 bases lay in between. This sample is drawn from a study of T cells in Graves' hyperthyroidism and ophthalmopathy. Study in general: At initial diagnosis, before any treatment had begun, peripheral blood was obtained.

It was RNA transcripts that yielded the amplified TCR beta CDR3 regions. Initially, a first-round RT-PCR of the TCR CDR3 employed the HTBI primer set. TCRdb processed the multiplex PCR reads anew with MiXCR; each CDR3 protein has one entry. The sample contains 250,000 to 350,000 distinct CDR3 sequences, over 15% of which appear only once. The study, taken as a whole, reports: Within blood appeared most thyroid clonotypes that had expanded above 0.001.

The chain couples TRBV3-1 to TRBJ2-1, with a tentative D call TRBD2 (6 bases). The sequencing input was blood. The receptor comes from a woman in her fifties or sixties with Graves' ophthalmopathy. The CDR3 is CASSLVRQGGYNEQFF. The CDR3 DNA is TGTGCCAGCTCTCTAGTCAGGCAGGGAGGCTACAATGAGCAGTTCTTC.